The clone carrying this T cell receptor beta chain turned up a few times. Its antigen is as yet unknown. The data originate from a study of molecular identifiers for immune sequencing clone quantification. The study's findings and limits: Among 800,000 to 1,000,000 naive cells, spiked Jurkat TCR RNA from a single cell was reportedly detectable. Because of identical TCR molecules sharing a barcode, sizes of highly expanded clones could be underestimated.

The CDR3 has 17 amino acids. The germline gives CDR1 SGHAT, CDR2 FQNNGV. After removal of 0 bases from V and 7 bases from J, the junction contained 8 bases not matched to a gene. Sorted cell numbers of about 19,000 to 1,000,000, with 10%, 30% or 50% RNA, served as input for naive CD8 libraries. Previously described methods and listed TCR primers were used for bulk TCR libraries. Via MiXCR, TCRdb re-called the PCR reads, giving one row per CDR3 protein. This table holds approximately 550,000 distinct CDR3 sequences, approximately 25% found once. The chain is built from TRBV11-2 and TRBJ2-3; 12 bases map to TRBD2. Sequencing was performed on naive CD8+ T cells from blood, with Jurkat cell RNA spiked in. The subset is: FACS-sorted CD8+CD4-CCR7+CD45RA+ naive T cells. The clonotype was recovered from a human donor in good health. Some libraries in this study had Jurkat cell RNA spiked in. CDR3: CASSLDPLAGGPNTQYF. The CDR3 DNA reads as TGTGCCAGCAGCTTAGATCCCCTAGCGGGGGGGCCAAATACGCAGTATTTT.